These T cell receptor beta chains were read from a single sample in a study of blood T cell repertoires in COVID-19. Produced via immunoSEQ multiplex PCR; TCRdb's table is partial and in-frame only. Of more than 250,000 clones listed, approximately 85% are singletons. Sequencing was carried out using peripheral blood. All receptors derive from a woman between 45 and 65 years old with acute or convalescent COVID-19. CDR3s include the opening cysteine and the closing phenylalanine or tryptophan. The D gene is left open where the match is weak. Only part of the rows carry a size: once, few, many, or a class if the clone is expanded.

size	D	length	V	J	CDR3	DNA
.	.	13	TRBV27	TRBJ2-2	CASSARYTGELFF	TGTGCCAGCAGTGCGAGATACACCGGGGAGCTGTTTTTT
.	TRBD1	17	TRBV7-6	TRBJ2-7	CASSATGTGSGSYEQYF	TGTGCCAGCAGCGCAACCGGGACAGGGAGTGGATCCTACGAGCAGTACTTC
few	TRBD1	15	TRBV28	TRBJ2-1	CASSSLTGGYNEQFF	TGTGCCAGCAGTTCCTTGACAGGGGGTTACAATGAGCAGTTCTTC
once	.	13	TRBV5-1	TRBJ2-5	CASSLGQRETQYF	TGCGCCAGCAGCTTGGGACAGAGGGAGACCCAGTACTTC
.	.	15	TRBV19	TRBJ2-3	CASSIQLAYTDTQYF	TGTGCCAGTAGTATTCAACTAGCCTACACAGATACGCAGTATTTT
.	.	15	TRBV24-1	TRBJ1-3	CATSDRRGPGNTIYF	TGTGCCACCAGTGACCGCAGGGGCCCCGGAAACACCATATATTTT
once	.	18	TRBV21-1	TRBJ2-1	CASSKVSFFCPSLREQFF	TGTGCCAGCAGCAAAGTATCGTTTTTTTGCCCGTCCTTGCGGGAGCAGTTCTTC
.	.	11	TRBV5-4	TRBJ2-1	CASTGLNEQFF	TGTGCCAGCACGGGGTTGAACGAGCAGTTCTTC
.	TRBD2	19	TRBV27	TRBJ2-7	CASSLSAFGTSGATYEQYF	TGTGCCAGCAGTTTATCGGCCTTCGGGACTAGCGGGGCAACCTACGAGCAGTACTTC
.	TRBD1	14	TRBV5-6	TRBJ1-2	CASSLLSGGYGYTF	TGTGCCAGCAGCTTGCTGTCAGGGGGCTACGGCTACACCTTC
.	.	12	TRBV5-4	TRBJ2-3	CASSLSGDTQYF	TGTGCCAGCAGCTTGTCCGGGGATACGCAGTATTTT
.	TRBD1	12	TRBV16	TRBJ2-1	CASSLNRGEQFF	TGTGCCAGCAGCCTAAACAGGGGCGAGCAGTTCTTC
.	TRBD2	16	TRBV29-1	TRBJ2-1	CSVAGTSESSYNEQFF	TGCAGCGTTGCCGGGACTAGCGAGAGCTCCTACAATGAGCAGTTCTTC
once	TRBD2	15	TRBV18	TRBJ2-3	CASSPSGGVTDTQYF	TGTGCCAGCTCACCAAGCGGGGGGGTAACAGATACGCAGTATTTT
.	TRBD2	19	TRBV19	TRBJ2-3	CASSIGLAVTFSITDTQYF	TGTGCCAGTAGTATAGGACTAGCCGTAACGTTTTCCATCACAGATACGCAGTATTTT
.	TRBD2	16	TRBV3-1/TRBV3-2	TRBJ2-7	CASSQVGGTRSNEQYF	TGTGCCAGCAGCCAAGTTGGCGGGACTAGATCTAACGAGCAGTACTTC
.	.	13	TRBV30	TRBJ1-5	CAWNMGGHQPQHF	TGTGCCTGGAATATGGGGGGACATCAGCCCCAGCATTTT
.	TRBD1	13	TRBV11-2	TRBJ2-7	CASSLGQGDEQYF	TGTGCCAGCAGCTTGGGACAGGGGGACGAGCAGTACTTC
.	TRBD2	16	TRBV18	TRBJ2-3	CASFTRGRGPTDTQYF	TGTGCCAGCTTCACCCGGGGGAGGGGCCCAACAGATACGCAGTATTTT
.	TRBD2	17	TRBV15	TRBJ2-1	CATSRGLAGVTYNEQFF	TGTGCCACCAGCAGAGGTCTAGCGGGAGTCACCTACAATGAGCAGTTCTTC
.	.	17	TRBV4-2	TRBJ2-1	CASSPEAGAHKGNEQFF	TGTGCCAGCAGCCCCGAGGCGGGGGCGCATAAAGGGAATGAGCAGTTCTTC
.	.	14	TRBV7-6	TRBJ1-5	CASSSGPSNQPQHF	TGTGCCAGCAGCTCCGGTCCTAGCAATCAGCCCCAGCATTTT
.	.	13	TRBV19	TRBJ2-1	CASSIESGDEQFF	TGTGCCAGTAGTATAGAATCGGGGGATGAGCAGTTCTTC
.	TRBD1	19	TRBV28	TRBJ1-4	CASSPTPWTGYATNEKLFF	TGTGCCAGCAGTCCCACTCCCTGGACAGGGTATGCAACTAATGAAAAACTGTTTTTT
once	.	15	TRBV28	TRBJ1-5	CASIEGRVRGQPQHF	TGTGCCAGCATAGAGGGGAGAGTACGGGGGCAGCCCCAGCATTTT
.	TRBD1	16	TRBV5-1	TRBJ2-7	CASRVETGGFLGEQYF	TGCGCCAGCAGGGTCGAGACAGGGGGCTTTCTTGGGGAGCAGTACTTC
.	.	14	TRBV4-1	TRBJ2-7	CASSHTTGSYEQYF	TGCGCCAGCAGCCATACAACAGGGTCCTACGAGCAGTACTTC
few	TRBD1	15	TRBV27	TRBJ1-5	CASRDLGQGNQPQHF	TGTGCCAGCCGAGATTTGGGACAGGGCAATCAGCCCCAGCATTTT
.	.	13	TRBV11-2	TRBJ1-3	CASSLSLDNTIYF	TGTGCCAGCAGCTTATCCCTAGATAACACCATATATTTT
once	TRBD1	14	TRBV6-5	TRBJ2-7	CASNQDRGGYEQYF	TGTGCCAGCAATCAGGACAGGGGGGGCTACGAGCAGTACTTC
.	TRBD2	17	TRBV2	TRBJ2-1	CASSVTSGDKFYNEQFF	TGTGCCAGCAGTGTAACTAGCGGAGACAAGTTCTACAATGAGCAGTTCTTC
.	TRBD1	14	TRBV19	TRBJ1-5	CASSTGQGDQPQHF	TGTGCCAGTAGTACCGGACAGGGTGATCAGCCCCAGCATTTT
.	.	14	TRBV28	TRBJ1-1	CASSSPSGGAEAFF	TGTGCCAGCAGTTCACCCTCGGGGGGGGCTGAAGCTTTCTTT
once	TRBD2	14	TRBV7-2	TRBJ2-3	CASSPGLAADTQYF	TGTGCCAGCAGTCCGGGACTAGCGGCAGATACGCAGTATTTT
.	TRBD1	15	TRBV5-1	TRBJ1-2	CASSLAGQGATGYTF	TGCGCCAGCAGCTTGGCTGGGCAGGGGGCGACTGGCTACACCTTC
once	.	13	TRBV7-2	TRBJ2-6	CASSLGGVNVLTF	TGTGCCAGCAGCTTAGGCGGGGTCAACGTCCTGACTTTC
.	.	16	TRBV7-3	TRBJ2-3	CASSFFAGPGTDTQYF	TGTGCCAGCAGCTTTTTCGCGGGGCCCGGCACAGATACGCAGTATTTT
.	TRBD1	16	TRBV6-2/TRBV6-3	TRBJ2-2	CASSYSSRGHTGELFF	TGTGCCAGCAGTTACTCGTCCAGGGGGCATACCGGGGAGCTGTTTTTT
.	TRBD1	14	TRBV27	TRBJ1-5	CASRLQGLGQPQHF	TGTGCCAGCAGGCTACAGGGGTTAGGTCAGCCCCAGCATTTT
.	TRBD1	16	TRBV28	TRBJ1-1	CASSSGTGAVYTEAFF	TGTGCCAGCAGCTCCGGGACAGGGGCCGTTTACACTGAAGCTTTCTTT
.	.	18	TRBV27	TRBJ1-1	CASSSYYGTPPTNTEAFF	TGTGCCAGCAGCTCCTACTATGGGACACCACCTACAAACACTGAAGCTTTCTTT
.	TRBD1	15	TRBV15	TRBJ1-4	CATSRGGGGDEKLFF	TGTGCCACCAGCAGAGGAGGAGGGGGCGACGAAAAACTGTTTTTT
.	TRBD2	13	TRBV30	TRBJ2-7	CACRLAGTYEQYF	TGTGCCTGCCGACTAGCGGGGACCTACGAGCAGTACTTC
.	.	15	TRBV27	TRBJ2-3	CASSLGLPSTDTQYF	TGTGCCAGCAGTTTAGGACTACCTAGCACAGATACGCAGTATTTT
.	.	14	TRBV21-1	TRBJ1-5	CASRTGDSNQPQHF	TGTGCCAGCCGGACAGGGGATAGCAATCAGCCCCAGCATTTT
few	TRBD2	16	TRBV18	TRBJ2-1	CASSPRFPSGYNEQFF	TGTGCCAGCTCACCACGTTTCCCTAGCGGCTACAATGAGCAGTTCTTC
.	TRBD1	17	TRBV5-5	TRBJ1-2	CASSLAWTGGLNYGYTF	TGTGCCAGCAGCTTGGCGTGGACAGGGGGCTTGAACTATGGCTACACCTTC
.	TRBD2	16	TRBV7-6	TRBJ2-3	CASSLWEGHNTDTQYF	TGTGCCAGCAGCTTATGGGAGGGCCATAACACAGATACGCAGTATTTT
.	TRBD2	15	TRBV11-2	TRBJ2-1	CASSPPSGRSFEQFF	TGTGCCAGCAGCCCACCTAGCGGGAGGTCGTTTGAGCAGTTCTTC
.	TRBD1	14	TRBV28	TRBJ2-3	CASSAPGGLDTQYF	TGTGCCAGCAGTGCCCCAGGGGGCTTGGATACGCAGTATTTT
once	.	11	TRBV20-1	TRBJ1-4	CSASQTVELFF	TGCAGTGCTAGTCAGACTGTGGAACTGTTTTTT
.	.	14	TRBV5-1	TRBJ2-7	CASSLTGIPYEQYF	TGCGCCAGCAGCTTAACCGGGATACCCTACGAGCAGTACTTC
few	.	14	TRBV3-1/TRBV3-2	TRBJ2-7	CASSQMATGYEQYF	TGTGCCAGCAGCCAAATGGCGACAGGCTACGAGCAGTACTTC
.	.	14	TRBV10-1	TRBJ1-2	CASSEKREGYGYTF	TGCGCCAGCAGTGAGAAGAGAGAGGGCTATGGCTACACCTTC